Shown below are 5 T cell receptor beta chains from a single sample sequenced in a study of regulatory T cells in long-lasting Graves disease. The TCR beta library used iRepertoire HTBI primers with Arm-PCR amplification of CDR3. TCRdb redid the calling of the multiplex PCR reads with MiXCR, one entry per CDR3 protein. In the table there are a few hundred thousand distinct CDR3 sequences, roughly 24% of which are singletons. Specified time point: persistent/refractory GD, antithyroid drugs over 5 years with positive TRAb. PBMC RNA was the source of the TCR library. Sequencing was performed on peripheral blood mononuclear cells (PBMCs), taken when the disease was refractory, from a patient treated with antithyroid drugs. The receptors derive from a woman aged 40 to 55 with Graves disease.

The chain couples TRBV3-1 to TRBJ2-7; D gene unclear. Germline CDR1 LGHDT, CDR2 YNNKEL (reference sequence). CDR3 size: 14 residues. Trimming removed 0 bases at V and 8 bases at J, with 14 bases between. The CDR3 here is CASSQEILTRKQYF. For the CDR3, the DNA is TGTGCCAGCAGCCAAGAAATCCTAACAAGAAAGCAGTACTTC.

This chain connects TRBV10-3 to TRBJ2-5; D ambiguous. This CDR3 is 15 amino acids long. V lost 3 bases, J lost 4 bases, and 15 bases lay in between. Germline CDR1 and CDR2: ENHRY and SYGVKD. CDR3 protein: CAISDPRTAGETQYF. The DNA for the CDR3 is TGTGCCATCAGTGACCCCAGGACCGCAGGAGAGACCCAGTACTTC.

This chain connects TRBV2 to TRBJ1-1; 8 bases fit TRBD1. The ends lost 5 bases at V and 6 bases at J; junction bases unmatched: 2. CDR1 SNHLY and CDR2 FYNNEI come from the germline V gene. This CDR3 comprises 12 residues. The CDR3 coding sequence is TGTGCCAGCAGTCTACAGGGGGCTGAAGCTTTCTTT. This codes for CASSLQGAEAFF.

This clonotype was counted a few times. The CDR3 spells CASSLYLRGSGANVLTF. CDR3 nucleotide sequence: TGCGCCAGCAGCTTGTACCTGAGGGGGTCTGGGGCCAACGTCCTGACTTTC. The chain carries TRBV5-1 and TRBJ2-6, with D perhaps matching TRBD1 (6 bases). This CDR3 contains 17 residues. CDR1 SGHRS and CDR2 YFSETQ come from the germline V gene. Trimming removed 1 base from V and 1 base from J, with 12 bases in between.

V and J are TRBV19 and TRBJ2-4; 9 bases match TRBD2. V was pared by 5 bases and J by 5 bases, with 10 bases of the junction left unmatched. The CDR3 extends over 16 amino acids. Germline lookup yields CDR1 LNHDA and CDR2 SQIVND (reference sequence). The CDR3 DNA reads TGTGCCAGTAGTCCAGCCAACAGACTAGCGGAAAACATTCAGTACTTC. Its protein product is CASSPANRLAENIQYF.